This record concerns one T cell receptor beta chain sequence. The antigen is undetermined. Some clones are missing from TCRdb's copy, which holds only in-frame ones; the method was immunoSEQ multiplex PCR. The sample has more than 45,000 clones; roughly 84% are singletons. The sample comes from a study of T cells in localized non-small cell lung cancer. Points from the study as a whole: The tumor had only one region sequenced, so heterogeneity remains possible. A median of approximately 50 of the top 100 tumor clones appeared in adjacent lung, which was paired and uninvolved.

The receptor was isolated from a man between 40 and 69 years old with stage III lung adenocarcinoma. The source was peripheral blood mononuclear cells, collected before any cancer treatment.

DNA for the CDR3: TGTGCCAGCTCACCACCCGTAACCTACGAGCAGTACTTC. It codes for CASSPPVTYEQYF. The rearrangement uses TRBV18 and TRBJ2-7; D remains unclear. Trimming stripped 0 bases from V and 2 bases from J, with 5 bases between. CDR3 size: 13 residues. The V gene's germline CDR1 is KGHSH and CDR2 LQKENI.